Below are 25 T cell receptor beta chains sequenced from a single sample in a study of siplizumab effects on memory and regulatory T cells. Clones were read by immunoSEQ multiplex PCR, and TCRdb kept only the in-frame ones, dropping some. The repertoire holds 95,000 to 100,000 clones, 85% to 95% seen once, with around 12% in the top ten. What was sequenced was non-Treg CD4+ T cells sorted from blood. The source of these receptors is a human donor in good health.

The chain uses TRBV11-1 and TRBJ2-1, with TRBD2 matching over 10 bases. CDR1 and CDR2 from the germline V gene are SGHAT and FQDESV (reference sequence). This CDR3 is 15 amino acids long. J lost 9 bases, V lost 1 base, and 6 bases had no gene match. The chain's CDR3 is CASSLGLAGAFEQFF. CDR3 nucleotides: TGTGCCAGCAGCTTAGGGCTAGCGGGGGCGTTTGAGCAGTTCTTC. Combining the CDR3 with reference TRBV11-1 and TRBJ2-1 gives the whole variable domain EAEVAQSPRYKITEKSQAVAFWCDPISGHATLYWYRQILGQGPELLVQFQDESVVDDSQLPKDRFSAERLKGVDSTLKIQPAELGDSAMYLCASSLGLAGAFEQFFGPGTRLTVL.

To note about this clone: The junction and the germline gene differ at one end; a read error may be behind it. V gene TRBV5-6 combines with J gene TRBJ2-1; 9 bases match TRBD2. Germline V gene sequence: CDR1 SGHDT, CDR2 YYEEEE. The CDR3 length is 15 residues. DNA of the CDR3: TGTGCCAGCAGCTTGGTGGGCCTAGCGGGACCGGTCGGGATCTTC. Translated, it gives CASSLVGLAGPVGIF.

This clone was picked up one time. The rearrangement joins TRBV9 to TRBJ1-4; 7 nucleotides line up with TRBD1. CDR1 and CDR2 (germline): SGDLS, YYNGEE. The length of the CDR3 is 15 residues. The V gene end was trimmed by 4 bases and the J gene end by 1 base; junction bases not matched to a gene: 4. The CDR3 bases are TGTGCCAGCAGCCCCCGACAGGGAACTAATGAAAAACTGTTTTTT. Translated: CASSPRQGTNEKLFF.

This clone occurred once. In DNA, the CDR3 is TGTGCCAGTAGTATAGGGACAGGGGGGACTAGCGGGAGTCGCGAGCAGTACTTC. It encodes CASSIGTGGTSGSREQYF. The chain carries TRBV19 and TRBJ2-7; TRBD2 matches at 14 bases. The CDR3 totals 18 residues. The V and J ends lost 1 base and 6 bases, in that order; junction bases with no gene match: 11. Germline CDR1 LNHDA, CDR2 SQIVND (reference sequence).

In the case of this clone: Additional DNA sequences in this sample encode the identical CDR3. CDR3 sequence reads: CASGLRTGGSYNEQFF. The CDR3 bases are TGTGCTAGTGGTTTGAGGACAGGGGGCTCCTACAATGAGCAGTTCTTC. This chain connects TRBV12-5 to TRBJ2-1; 10 bases agree with TRBD1. Trimming removed 2 bases from V and 0 bases from J; junction bases left unmatched: 1. CDR3 size: 16 residues. CDR1 and CDR2 (germline): LGHNT, FRNRAP.

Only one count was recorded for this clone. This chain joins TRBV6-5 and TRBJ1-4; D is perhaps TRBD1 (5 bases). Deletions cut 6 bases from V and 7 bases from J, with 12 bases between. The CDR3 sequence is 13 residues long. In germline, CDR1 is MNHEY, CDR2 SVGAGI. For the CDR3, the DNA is TGTGCCAGCAGACGCCGAGGGGTTGAAAAACTGTTTTTT. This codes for CASRRRGVEKLFF.

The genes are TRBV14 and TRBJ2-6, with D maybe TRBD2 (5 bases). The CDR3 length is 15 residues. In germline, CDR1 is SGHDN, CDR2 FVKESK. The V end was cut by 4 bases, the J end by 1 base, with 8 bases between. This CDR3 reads CASSPRTSGANVLTF. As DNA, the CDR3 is TGTGCCAGCAGCCCGCGGACTTCTGGGGCCAACGTCCTGACTTTC. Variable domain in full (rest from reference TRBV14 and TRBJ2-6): EAGVTQFPSHSVIEKGQTVTLRCDPISGHDNLYWYRRVMGKEIKFLLHFVKESKQDESGMPNNRFLAERTGGTYSTLKVQPAELEDSGVYFCASSPRTSGANVLTFGAGSRLTVL.

Here the CDR3 DNA reads TGTGCCAGCAGACAGGGGGGCGGGGGTAACACAGATACGCAGTATTTT. As protein: CASRQGGGGNTDTQYF. The chain joins TRBV28 to TRBJ2-3; D may be TRBD1 (8 bases). CDR1 MDHEN and CDR2 SYDVKM come from the germline V gene. This CDR3 has 16 amino acids. V lost 6 bases, J lost 2 bases, and 18 bases lay in between.

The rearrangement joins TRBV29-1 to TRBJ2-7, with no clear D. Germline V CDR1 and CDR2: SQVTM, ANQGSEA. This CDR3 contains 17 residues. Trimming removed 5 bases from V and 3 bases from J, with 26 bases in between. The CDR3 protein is CSVLKLRADQVGYEQYF. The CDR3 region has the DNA TGCAGCGTTTTGAAACTTAGGGCAGATCAAGTAGGCTACGAGCAGTACTTC.

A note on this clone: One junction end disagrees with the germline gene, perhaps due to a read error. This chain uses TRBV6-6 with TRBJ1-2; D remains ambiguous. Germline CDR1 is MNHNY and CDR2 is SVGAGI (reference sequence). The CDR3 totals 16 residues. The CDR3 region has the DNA TGTGCGAGCAGGCCCGGGAAGGGTCCTCACGCCTATGGCTACACCTTC. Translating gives CASRPGKGPHAYGYTF.

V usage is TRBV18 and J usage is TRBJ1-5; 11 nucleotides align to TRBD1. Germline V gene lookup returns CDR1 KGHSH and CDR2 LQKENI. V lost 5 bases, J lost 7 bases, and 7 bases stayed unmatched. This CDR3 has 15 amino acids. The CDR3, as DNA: TGTGCCAGCTCATCCGGACAGGGGGCAGGACAGCCCCAGCATTTT. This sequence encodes CASSSGQGAGQPQHF. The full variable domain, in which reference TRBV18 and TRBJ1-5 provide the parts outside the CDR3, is NAGVMQNPRHLVRRRGQEARLRCSPMKGHSHVYWYRQLPEEGLKFMVYLQKENIIDESGMPKERFSAEFPKEGPSILRIQQVVRGDSAAYFCASSSGQGAGQPQHFGDGTRLSIL.

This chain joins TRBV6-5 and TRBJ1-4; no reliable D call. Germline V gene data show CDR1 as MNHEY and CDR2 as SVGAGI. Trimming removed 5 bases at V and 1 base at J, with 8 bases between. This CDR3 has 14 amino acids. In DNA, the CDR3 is TGTGCCAGCAGTCGTAGTGAAACTAATGAAAAACTGTTTTTT. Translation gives CASSRSETNEKLFF.

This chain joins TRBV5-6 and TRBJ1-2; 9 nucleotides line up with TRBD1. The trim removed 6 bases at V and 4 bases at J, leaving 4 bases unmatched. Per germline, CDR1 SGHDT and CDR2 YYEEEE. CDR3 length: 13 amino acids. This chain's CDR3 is CASKIQGAYGYTF. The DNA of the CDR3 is TGTGCCAGCAAAATACAGGGGGCCTATGGCTACACCTTC.

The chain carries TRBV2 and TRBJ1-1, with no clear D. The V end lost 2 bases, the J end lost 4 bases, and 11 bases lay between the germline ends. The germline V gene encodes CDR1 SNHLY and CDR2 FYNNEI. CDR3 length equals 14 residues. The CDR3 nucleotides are TGTGCCAGCAGTGAAATGGTTGGAGGCACTGAAGCTTTCTTT. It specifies CASSEMVGGTEAFF. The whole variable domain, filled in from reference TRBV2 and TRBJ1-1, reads EPEVTQTPSHQVTQMGQEVILRCVPISNHLYFYWYRQILGQKVEFLVSFYNNEISEKSEIFDDQFSVERPDGSNFTLKIRSTKLEDSAMYFCASSEMVGGTEAFFGQGTRLTVV.

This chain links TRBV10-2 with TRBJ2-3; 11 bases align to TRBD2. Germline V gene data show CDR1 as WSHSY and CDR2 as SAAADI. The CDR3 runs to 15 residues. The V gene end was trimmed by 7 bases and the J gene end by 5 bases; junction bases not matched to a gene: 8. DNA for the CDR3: TGCGCCAGCACTAAGACTAGCGGGACGGGAGATACGCAGTATTTT. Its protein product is CASTKTSGTGDTQYF.

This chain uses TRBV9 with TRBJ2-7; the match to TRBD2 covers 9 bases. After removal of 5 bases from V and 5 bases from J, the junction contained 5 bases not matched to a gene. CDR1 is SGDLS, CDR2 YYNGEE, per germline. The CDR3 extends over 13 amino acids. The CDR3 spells CASSDSGSNEQYF. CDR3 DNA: TGTGCCAGCAGTGATAGCGGGAGCAACGAGCAGTACTTC.

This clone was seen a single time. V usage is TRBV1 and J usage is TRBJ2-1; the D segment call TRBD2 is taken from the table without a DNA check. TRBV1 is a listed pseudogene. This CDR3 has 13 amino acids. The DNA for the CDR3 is TGCACCACCCTTAGCAGTCGGGGGAACGAGCAGTTCTTC. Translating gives CTTLSSRGNEQFF.

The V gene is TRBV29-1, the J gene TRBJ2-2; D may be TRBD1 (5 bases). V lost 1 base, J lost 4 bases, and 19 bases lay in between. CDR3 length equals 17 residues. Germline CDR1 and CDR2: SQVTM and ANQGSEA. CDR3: CSVEVIGRRRGTGELFF. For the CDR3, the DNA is TGCAGCGTTGAAGTCATAGGCCGTAGAAGGGGCACCGGGGAGCTGTTTTTT.

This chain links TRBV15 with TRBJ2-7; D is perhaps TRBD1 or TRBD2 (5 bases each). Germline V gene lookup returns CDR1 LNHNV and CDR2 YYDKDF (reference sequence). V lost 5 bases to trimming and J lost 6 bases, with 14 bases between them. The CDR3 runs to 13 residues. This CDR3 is CATSFEGRSEQYF. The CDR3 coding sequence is TGTGCCACCAGCTTTGAGGGGCGGTCCGAGCAGTACTTC.

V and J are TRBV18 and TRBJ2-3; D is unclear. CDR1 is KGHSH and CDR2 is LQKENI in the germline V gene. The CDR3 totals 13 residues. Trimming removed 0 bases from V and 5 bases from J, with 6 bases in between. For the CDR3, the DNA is TGTGCCAGCTCACCACCTGGGCGAGATACGCAGTATTTT. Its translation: CASSPPGRDTQYF.

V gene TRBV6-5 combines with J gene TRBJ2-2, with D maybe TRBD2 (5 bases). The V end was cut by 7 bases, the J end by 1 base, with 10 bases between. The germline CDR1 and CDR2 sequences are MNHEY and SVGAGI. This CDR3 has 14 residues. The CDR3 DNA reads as TGTGCCAGCAATCGGGGATTGAACACCGGGGAGCTGTTTTTT. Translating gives CASNRGLNTGELFF.

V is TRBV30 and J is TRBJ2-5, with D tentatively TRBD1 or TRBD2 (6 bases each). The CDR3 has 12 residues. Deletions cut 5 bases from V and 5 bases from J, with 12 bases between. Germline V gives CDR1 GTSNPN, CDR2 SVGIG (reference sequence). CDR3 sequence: CAWSTRGETQYF. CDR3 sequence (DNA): TGTGCCTGGTCGACTAGGGGGGAGACCCAGTACTTC.

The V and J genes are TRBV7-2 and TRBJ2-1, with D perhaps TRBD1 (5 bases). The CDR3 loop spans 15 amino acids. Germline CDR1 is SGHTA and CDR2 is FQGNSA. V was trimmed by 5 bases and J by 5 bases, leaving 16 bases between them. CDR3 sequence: CASSLAPGRDNEQFF. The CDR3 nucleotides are TGTGCCAGCAGCCTTGCCCCGGGCAGGGACAATGAGCAGTTCTTC.

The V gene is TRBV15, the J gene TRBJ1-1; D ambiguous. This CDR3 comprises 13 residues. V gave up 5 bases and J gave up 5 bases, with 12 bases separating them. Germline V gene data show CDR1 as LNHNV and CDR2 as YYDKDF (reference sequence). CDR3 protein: CATSWAPGTEAFF. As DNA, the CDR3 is TGTGCCACCAGCTGGGCCCCGGGGACTGAAGCTTTCTTT.

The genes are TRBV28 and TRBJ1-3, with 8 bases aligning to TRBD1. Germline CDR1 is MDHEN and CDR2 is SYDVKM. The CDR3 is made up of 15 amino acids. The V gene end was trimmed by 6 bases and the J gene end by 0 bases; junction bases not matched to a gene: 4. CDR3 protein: CASRGQGSSGNTIYF. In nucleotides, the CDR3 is TGTGCCAGCAGAGGACAGGGCAGCTCTGGAAACACCATATATTTT.